The 11 T cell receptor beta chains listed next were all sequenced from one sample in a study of T cell repertoires in ileal Crohn's disease. The repertoire was sequenced with immunoSEQ multiplex PCR; TCRdb's copy has only in-frame clones and lacks some. Of 9,000 to 13,000 clones listed, 65% to 80% are singletons. The sample consisted of ileal tissue. The receptors derive from an adult with Crohn's disease.

The V gene is TRBV7-9, the J gene TRBJ2-7; D gene unclear. Per germline, CDR1 SEHNR and CDR2 FQNEAQ (reference sequence). This CDR3 is built from 13 residues. Between the trimmed V and J ends, which lost 3 bases and 3 bases, there was a span of 9 bases. The CDR3 region is CASSLARNYEQYF. The CDR3 DNA is TGTGCCAGCAGCTTGGCGCGGAACTACGAGCAGTACTTC.

V is TRBV25-1 and J is TRBJ1-5; D unresolved. The CDR3 length is 14 residues. Trimming cost V 3 bases and J 6 bases, with 12 bases left between them. Germline CDR1 and CDR2: MGHDK and SYGVNS. In DNA, the CDR3 is TGTGCCAGCAGTGAGCACAGTCTTACTCAGCCCCAGCATTTT. It yields the protein CASSEHSLTQPQHF.

V and J are TRBV2 and TRBJ1-2; D gene ambiguous. Trimming took 2 bases from V and 5 from J, leaving 6 bases between them. This CDR3 has 12 amino acids. CDR1 SNHLY and CDR2 FYNNEI come from the germline V gene. The DNA for the CDR3 is TGTGCCAGCAGTGAAAGAACTTATGGCTACACCTTC. This encodes CASSERTYGYTF.

The genes are TRBV25-1 and TRBJ1-3; D not resolved. This CDR3 is 17 amino acids long. The V end lost 3 bases, the J end lost 1 base, and 16 bases lay between the germline ends. Germline CDR1 reads MGHDK; CDR2 reads SYGVNS. As DNA, the CDR3 is TGTGCCAGCAGTGATGGTGGTTCTCGGGGATCTGGAAACACCATATATTTT. It translates to CASSDGGSRGSGNTIYF.

The chain couples TRBV5-6 to TRBJ2-1; 7 positions agree with TRBD2. The V gene end was trimmed by 3 bases and the J gene end by 7 bases; junction bases not matched to a gene: 1. The germline gives CDR1 SGHDT, CDR2 YYEEEE. This CDR3 comprises 12 residues. CDR3 nucleotides: TGTGCCAGCAGCTGGGGGGGGAATGAGCAGTTCTTC. This gives the protein CASSWGGNEQFF.

The sample holds a few counts of this clone. This chain joins TRBV13 and TRBJ2-5; unclear D gene. The CDR3 is 11 amino acids. CDR1 and CDR2 from the germline V gene are PRHDT and FYEKMQ (reference sequence). V lost 4 bases and J lost 5, with 5 bases in between. The CDR3 protein is CASSYGETQYF. DNA for the CDR3: TGTGCCAGCAGCTACGGGGAGACCCAGTACTTC.

V and J are TRBV4-1 and TRBJ2-3, with D possibly matching TRBD1 (5 bases). Trimming removed 0 bases from V and 5 bases from J, with 18 bases in between. The CDR3 contains 17 residues. CDR1 MGHRA and CDR2 YSYEKL come from the germline V gene. CDR3 sequence reads: CASSQEMGPVRVDTQYF. CDR3 DNA sequence: TGCGCCAGCAGCCAAGAGATGGGGCCGGTGAGAGTAGATACGCAGTATTTT.

V usage is TRBV2 and J usage is TRBJ2-1; TRBD1 agrees at 10 bases. With 7 bases clipped from V and 11 bases from J, the junction kept 11 bases outside the gene matches. CDR3 length equals 14 residues. Germline V gene data show CDR1 as SNHLY and CDR2 as FYNNEI. The CDR3 spells CASNVNPGQGQQFF. The CDR3 DNA reads TGTGCCAGCAATGTAAATCCGGGACAGGGGCAGCAGTTCTTC. Supplemented by reference TRBV2 and TRBJ2-1, the full variable domain reads EPEVTQTPSHQVTQMGQEVILRCVPISNHLYFYWYRQILGQKVEFLVSFYNNEISEKSEIFDDQFSVERPDGSNFTLKIRSTKLEDSAMYFCASNVNPGQGQQFFGPGTRLTVL.

In this sample, this clone turned up a few times. The chain links TRBV4-1 to TRBJ2-1; 11 bases fit TRBD2. Unmatched junction bases numbered 4, after V lost 7 bases and J lost 5 bases. The germline V gene has CDR1 MGHRA and CDR2 YSYEKL. The CDR3 is 14 amino acids. The CDR3 is CASMLAGGHNEQFF. The CDR3 DNA reads TGCGCCAGCATGCTAGCGGGGGGTCACAATGAGCAGTTCTTC.

V gene TRBV11-3 combines with J gene TRBJ1-1; TRBD1 agrees at 9 bases. V shed 4 bases and J 0 bases; nucleotides not matched to a gene: 9. The CDR3 has 17 amino acids. CDR1 and CDR2 from the germline V gene are SGHNT and YENEEA. The chain's CDR3 is CASSSRDRAIMNTEAFF. The CDR3 nucleotides are TGTGCCAGCAGCTCCCGGGACAGGGCTATCATGAACACTGAAGCTTTCTTT.

The chain combines TRBV7-9 with TRBJ2-7; maybe TRBD2 (5 bases). The germline CDR1 and CDR2 sequences are SEHNR and FQNEAQ (reference sequence). The CDR3 contains 19 residues. Trimming left V 4 bases short and J 2 bases short, with 27 bases between. The CDR3 loop reads CASSSSGSRRLMATYEQYF. The CDR3 DNA sequence: TGTGCCAGCAGCTCCTCGGGGTCACGGAGACTGATGGCCACCTACGAGCAGTACTTC.